These 9 T cell receptor beta chains came from one sample sequenced in a study of control samples from healthy donors and cancer patients. Produced via immunoSEQ multiplex PCR; TCRdb's table is partial and in-frame only. This table holds over 80,000 clones, roughly 80% found once. The source material was blood. These receptors all stem from a man between 25 and 39 years old in good health.

The V and J genes are TRBV30 and TRBJ1-3, with D possibly matching TRBD1 (6 bases). From germline, CDR1 is GTSNPN and CDR2 SVGIG (reference sequence). This CDR3 contains 15 residues. V was shortened by 4 bases and J by 2 bases, with 15 bases between the two germline ends. CDR3 amino acids: CAWKIPRGAGNTIYF. CDR3 bases: TGTGCCTGGAAAATACCCAGGGGCGCTGGAAACACCATATATTTT.

The chain uses TRBV5-6 and TRBJ1-2; 7 bases fit TRBD1. Losses at the gene ends were 2 bases for V and 4 bases for J; bases not matched to a gene: 8. CDR1 and CDR2 from the germline V gene are SGHDT and YYEEEE. CDR3 size: 15 residues. CDR3: CASSFETGKVYGYTF. The CDR3 bases are TGTGCCAGCAGCTTTGAGACAGGGAAGGTCTATGGCTACACCTTC.

This clone appeared once. The chain has TRBV5-1 and TRBJ1-6, with D tentatively TRBD1 (5 bases). Per the germline V gene, CDR1 is SGHRS and CDR2 is YFSETQ. This CDR3 contains 16 residues. V shed 2 bases and J shed 8 bases, with 17 bases lying between them. The CDR3 reads CASSFPSTGADSPLHF. In DNA form, the CDR3 reads TGCGCCAGCAGCTTCCCGTCAACCGGGGCGGATTCACCCCTCCACTTT.

The chain combines TRBV10-3 with TRBJ1-4, with D possibly being TRBD1 (5 bases). Germline V gene data show CDR1 as ENHRY and CDR2 as SYGVKD. The germline V and J ends were trimmed by 10 bases and 8 bases, with 14 bases remaining between them. The CDR3 totals 12 residues. The CDR3 sequence: CATTADREKLFF. The CDR3, as DNA: TGTGCCACGACAGCCGACCGGGAAAAACTGTTTTTT.

The chain recombines TRBV14 with TRBJ2-3; the D is unclear. Per germline, CDR1 SGHDN and CDR2 FVKESK. This CDR3 is built from 17 residues. Trimming pared 6 bases from V and 1 base from J, leaving 20 bases between. This CDR3 reads CASSEATTTTGTDTQYF. CDR3 DNA sequence: TGTGCCAGCAGTGAGGCCACCACAACTACTGGCACAGATACGCAGTATTTT.

The chain recombines TRBV19 with TRBJ2-7; TRBD1 matches at 8 bases. Germline CDR1 LNHDA, CDR2 SQIVND (reference sequence). The CDR3 runs 15 residues. The trim removed 5 bases at V and 5 bases at J, leaving 11 bases unmatched. CDR3 in amino acids: CASSSAGTGIHEQYF. CDR3 in DNA: TGTGCCAGTAGTTCCGCCGGGACAGGTATCCACGAGCAGTACTTC.

The gene calls are TRBV28 and TRBJ2-1, with a weak D call TRBD1 (5 bases). This CDR3 has 14 residues. Trimming took 2 bases from V and 4 from J, leaving 9 bases between them. The germline gives CDR1 MDHEN, CDR2 SYDVKM. The CDR3 coding sequence is TGTGCCAGCAGTTTAACCCAGGGATACAATGAGCAGTTCTTC. Translating gives CASSLTQGYNEQFF.

This sequence joins TRBV7-2 and TRBJ1-2; no firm D call. In germline, CDR1 is SGHTA, CDR2 FQGNSA. This CDR3 has 14 residues. Trimming shortened V by 5 bases and J by 3 bases, and 13 bases separated the two germline ends. CDR3 residues: CASSPAQPHYGYTF. DNA for the CDR3: TGTGCCAGCAGCCCCGCGCAGCCTCACTATGGCTACACCTTC.

The J gene is TRBJ2-1, the V gene TRBV29-1, with a weak D call TRBD2 (6 bases). Trimming shortened V by 2 bases and J by 4 bases, and 6 bases separated the two germline ends. Germline V CDR1 and CDR2: SQVTM, ANQGSEA. The CDR3 has 12 residues. This CDR3 is CSVERGYNEQFF. The CDR3 bases are TGCAGCGTTGAACGGGGGTACAATGAGCAGTTCTTC.